Sequencing of this T cell receptor beta chain was carried out in a study of blood T cell repertoires in COVID-19. Enrollment of patients from Seattle took place during active infection, with longitudinal follow-up. In the study's own analysis: Reference gene primers were amplified, and this amplification served to estimate nucleated cell counts. Assay used: immunoSEQ multiplex PCR; TCRdb lists only in-frame clones, some missing. The V and J calls and clone size come from that table; D and trimming were worked out from the DNA. The sample gives about 250,000 clones, roughly 83% of which show up once; 5.5% to 6.5% is in the top ten. The CDR3 runs 17 residues. Germline assignment: CDR1 SEHNR and CDR2 FQNEAQ (reference sequence). The trim removed 7 bases at V and 8 bases at J, leaving 18 bases unmatched.

The sequence was obtained from a woman older than 75 with COVID-19, enrolled during active disease. The V gene is TRBV7-9, the J gene TRBJ1-2; 11 bases are a match to TRBD1. The specimen sequenced was peripheral blood. This chain's CDR3 is CASISVAGQGVFGGYTF. CDR3 nucleotide sequence: TGTGCCAGCATCTCCGTGGCGGGACAGGGGGTATTCGGGGGCTACACCTTC.